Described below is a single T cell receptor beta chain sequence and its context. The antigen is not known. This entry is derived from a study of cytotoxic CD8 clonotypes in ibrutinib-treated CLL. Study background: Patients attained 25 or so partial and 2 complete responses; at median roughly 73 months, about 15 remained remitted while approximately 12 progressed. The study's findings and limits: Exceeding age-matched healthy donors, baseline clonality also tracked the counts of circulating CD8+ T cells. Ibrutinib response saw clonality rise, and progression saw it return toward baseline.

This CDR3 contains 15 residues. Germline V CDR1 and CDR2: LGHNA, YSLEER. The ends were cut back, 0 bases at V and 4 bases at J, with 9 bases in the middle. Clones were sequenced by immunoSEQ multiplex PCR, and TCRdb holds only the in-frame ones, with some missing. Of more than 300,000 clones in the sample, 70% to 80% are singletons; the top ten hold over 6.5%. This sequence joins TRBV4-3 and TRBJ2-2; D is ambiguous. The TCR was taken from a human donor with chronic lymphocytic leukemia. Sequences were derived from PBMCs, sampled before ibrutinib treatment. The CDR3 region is CASSQEDASTGELFF. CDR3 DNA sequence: TGCGCCAGCAGCCAAGAAGACGCTAGCACCGGGGAGCTGTTTTTT.